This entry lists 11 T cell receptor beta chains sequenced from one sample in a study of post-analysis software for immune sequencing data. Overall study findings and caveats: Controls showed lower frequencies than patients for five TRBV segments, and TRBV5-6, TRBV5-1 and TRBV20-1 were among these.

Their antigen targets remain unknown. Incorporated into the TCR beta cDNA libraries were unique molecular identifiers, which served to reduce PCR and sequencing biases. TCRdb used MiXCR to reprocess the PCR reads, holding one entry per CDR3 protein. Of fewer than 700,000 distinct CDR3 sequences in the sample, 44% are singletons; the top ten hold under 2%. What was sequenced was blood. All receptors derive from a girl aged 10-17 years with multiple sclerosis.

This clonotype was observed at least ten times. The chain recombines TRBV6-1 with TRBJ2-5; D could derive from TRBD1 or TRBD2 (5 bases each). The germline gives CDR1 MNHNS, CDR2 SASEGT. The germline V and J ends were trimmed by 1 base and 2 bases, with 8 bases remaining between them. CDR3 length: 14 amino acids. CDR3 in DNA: TGTGCCAGCAGTGAAGGAGGGGCACAAGAGACCCAGTACTTC. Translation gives CASSEGGAQETQYF.

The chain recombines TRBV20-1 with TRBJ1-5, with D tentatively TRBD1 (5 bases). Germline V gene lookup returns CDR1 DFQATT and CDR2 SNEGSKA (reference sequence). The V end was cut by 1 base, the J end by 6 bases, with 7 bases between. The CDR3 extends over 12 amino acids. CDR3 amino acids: CSARAGRQPQHF. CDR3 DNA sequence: TGCAGTGCTAGAGCGGGACGTCAGCCCCAGCATTTT.

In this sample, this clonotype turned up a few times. In DNA, the CDR3 is TGTGCCAGCAGCCATACAGGGATAAAATACGAGCAGTACTTC. Its translation is CASSHTGIKYEQYF. The V and J genes are TRBV7-9 and TRBJ2-5; D is perhaps TRBD1 (6 bases). The end of the DNA fits TRBJ2-7 better, so the J call may be wrong. The CDR3 totals 14 residues. Per the germline V gene, CDR1 is SEHNR and CDR2 is FQNEAQ (reference sequence).

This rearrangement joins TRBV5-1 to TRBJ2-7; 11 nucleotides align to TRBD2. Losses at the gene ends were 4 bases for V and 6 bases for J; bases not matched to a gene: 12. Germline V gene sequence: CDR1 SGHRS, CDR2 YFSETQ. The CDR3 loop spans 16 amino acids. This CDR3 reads CASSRTLAGGDGEQYF. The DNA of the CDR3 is TGCGCCAGCAGCCGTACGCTAGCGGGAGGTGACGGCGAGCAGTACTTC.

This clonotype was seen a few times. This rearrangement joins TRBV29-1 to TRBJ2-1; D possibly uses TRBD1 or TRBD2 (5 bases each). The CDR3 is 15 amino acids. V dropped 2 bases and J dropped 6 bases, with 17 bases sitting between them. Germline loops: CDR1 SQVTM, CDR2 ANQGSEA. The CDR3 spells CSVEMIRGGFNEQFF. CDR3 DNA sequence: TGCAGCGTTGAAATGATACGTGGGGGTTTCAATGAGCAGTTCTTC.

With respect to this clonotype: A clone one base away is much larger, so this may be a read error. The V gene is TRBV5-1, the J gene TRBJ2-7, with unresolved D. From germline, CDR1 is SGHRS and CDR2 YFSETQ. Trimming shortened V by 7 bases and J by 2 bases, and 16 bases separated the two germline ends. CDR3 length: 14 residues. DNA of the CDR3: TGCGCCAGCCGTTACGACGCAACCACCTACGAGCAGTACTTC. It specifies CASRYDATTYEQYF.

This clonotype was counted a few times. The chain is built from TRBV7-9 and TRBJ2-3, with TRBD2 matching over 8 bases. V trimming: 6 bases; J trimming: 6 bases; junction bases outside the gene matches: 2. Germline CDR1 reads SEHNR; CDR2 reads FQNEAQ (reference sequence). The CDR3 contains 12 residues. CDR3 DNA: TGTGCCAGCAGTCGGGGGGGCGATACGCAGTATTTT. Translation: CASSRGGDTQYF.

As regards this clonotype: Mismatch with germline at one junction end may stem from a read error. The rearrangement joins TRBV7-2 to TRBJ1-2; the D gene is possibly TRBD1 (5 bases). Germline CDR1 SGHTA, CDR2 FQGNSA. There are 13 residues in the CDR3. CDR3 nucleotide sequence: TGTGCCGGCAGCGTCAGAGGGGACTATGGCTACACCTTC. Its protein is CAGSVRGDYGYTF.

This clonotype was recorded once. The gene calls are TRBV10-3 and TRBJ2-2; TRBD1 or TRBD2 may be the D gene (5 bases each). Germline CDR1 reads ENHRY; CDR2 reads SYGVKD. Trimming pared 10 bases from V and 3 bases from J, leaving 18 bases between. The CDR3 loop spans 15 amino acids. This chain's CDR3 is CASQNRDQYTGELFF. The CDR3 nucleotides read TGTGCCAGCCAAAACCGGGACCAATACACCGGGGAGCTGTTTTTT.

The CDR3 nucleotides read TGTGCCAGCAGTTCAAAGGGACTAGCCCACGAGCAGTACTTC. Its translation is CASSSKGLAHEQYF. This chain links TRBV28 with TRBJ2-5, with 9 bases identical to TRBD2. The DNA end lines up better with TRBJ2-7; the J call may be wrong. From germline, CDR1 is MDHEN and CDR2 SYDVKM. CDR3 length: 14 amino acids.

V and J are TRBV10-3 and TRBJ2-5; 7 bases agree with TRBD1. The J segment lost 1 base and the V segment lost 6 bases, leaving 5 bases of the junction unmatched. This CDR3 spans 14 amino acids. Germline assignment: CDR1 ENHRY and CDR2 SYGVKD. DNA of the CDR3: TGTGCCATCAGCGATGGACAGGCCCAAGAGACCCAGTACTTC. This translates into CAISDGQAQETQYF.